This TCR beta chain was observed in a study of T cell repertoires in ileal Crohn's disease. Study-wide background: M0 samples are biopsies from inflamed ileum in the resection specimen. General study findings and limits: Clonality above 26.8% at surgery always came with endoscopic recurrence. Active smokers at surgery had more clonal expansions than non-smokers.

Time point of the sample: inflamed ileum from the surgical specimen. Concerning this clone: The antigen remains unidentified.

The table came from immunoSEQ multiplex PCR; TCRdb's copy has only in-frame clones and leaves some out. Here the sample spans approximately 16,000 clones, 92% being singletons. CDR1 is SQVTM and CDR2 is ANQGSEA in the germline V gene. V lost 1 base and J lost 6, with 10 bases in between. This CDR3 spans 13 amino acids. This chain joins TRBV29-1 and TRBJ1-5; D perhaps matches TRBD1 (5 bases). The receptor was derived from an adult with Crohn's disease. Specimen: ileal tissue. CDR3 DNA sequence: TGCAGCGTTGAAGGGCAGGGTGGTCAGCCCCAGCATTTT. Translated: CSVEGQGGQPQHF.